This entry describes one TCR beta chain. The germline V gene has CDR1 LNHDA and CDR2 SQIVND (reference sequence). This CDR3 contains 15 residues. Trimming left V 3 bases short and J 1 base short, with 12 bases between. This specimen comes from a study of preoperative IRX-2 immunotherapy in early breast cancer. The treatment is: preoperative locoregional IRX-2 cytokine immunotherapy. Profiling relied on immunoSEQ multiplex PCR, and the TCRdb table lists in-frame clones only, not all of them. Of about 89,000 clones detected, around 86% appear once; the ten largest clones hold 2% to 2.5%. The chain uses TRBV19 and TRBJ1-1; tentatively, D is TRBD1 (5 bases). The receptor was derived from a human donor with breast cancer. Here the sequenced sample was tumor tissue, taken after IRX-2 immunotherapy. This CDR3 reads CASSISGLGNTEAFF. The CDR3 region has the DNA TGTGCCAGTAGTATCTCAGGGCTTGGGAACACTGAAGCTTTCTTT.